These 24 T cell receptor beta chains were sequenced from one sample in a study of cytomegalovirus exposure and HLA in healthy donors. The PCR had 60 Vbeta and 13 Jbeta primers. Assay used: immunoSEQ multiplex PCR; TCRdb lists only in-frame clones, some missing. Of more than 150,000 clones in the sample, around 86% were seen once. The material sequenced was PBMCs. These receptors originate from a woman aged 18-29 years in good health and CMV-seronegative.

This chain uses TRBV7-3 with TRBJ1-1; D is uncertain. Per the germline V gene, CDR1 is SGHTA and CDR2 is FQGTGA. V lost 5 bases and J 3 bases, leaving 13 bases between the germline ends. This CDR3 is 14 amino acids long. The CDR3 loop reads CASSPQVGDTEAFF. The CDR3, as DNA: TGTGCCAGCAGCCCCCAGGTCGGGGACACTGAAGCTTTCTTT. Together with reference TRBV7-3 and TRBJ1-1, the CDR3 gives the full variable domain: GAGVSQTPSNKVTEKGKYVELRCDPISGHTALYWYRQSLGQGPEFLIYFQGTGAADDSGLPNDRFFAVRPEGSVSTLKIQRTERGDSAVYLCASSPQVGDTEAFFGQGTRLTVV.

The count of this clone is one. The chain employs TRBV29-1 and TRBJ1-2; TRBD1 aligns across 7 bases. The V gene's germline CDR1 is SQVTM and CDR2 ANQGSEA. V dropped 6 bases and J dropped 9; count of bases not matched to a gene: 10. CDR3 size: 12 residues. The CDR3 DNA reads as TGCAGCGTCGCTGACAGGGCTCACCGCTACACCTTC. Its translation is CSVADRAHRYTF. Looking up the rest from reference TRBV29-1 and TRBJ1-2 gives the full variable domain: SAVISQKPSRDICQRGTSLTIQCQVDSQVTMMFWYRQQPGQSLTLIATANQGSEATYESGFVIDKFPISRPNLTFSTLTVSNMSPEDSSIYLCSVADRAHRYTFGSGTRLTVV.

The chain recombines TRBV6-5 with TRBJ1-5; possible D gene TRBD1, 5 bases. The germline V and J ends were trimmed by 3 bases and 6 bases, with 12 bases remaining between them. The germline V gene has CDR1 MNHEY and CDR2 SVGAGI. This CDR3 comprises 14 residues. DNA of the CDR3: TGTGCCAGCAGTTATGGCAGGGAGGGTCAGCCCCAGCATTTT. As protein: CASSYGREGQPQHF.

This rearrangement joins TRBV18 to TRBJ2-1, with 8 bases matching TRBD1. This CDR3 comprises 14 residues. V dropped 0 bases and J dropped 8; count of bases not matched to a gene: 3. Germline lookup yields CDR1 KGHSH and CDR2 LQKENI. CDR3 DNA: TGTGCCAGCTCACCACCCGGACAGGGCGATGAGCAGTTCTTC. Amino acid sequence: CASSPPGQGDEQFF.

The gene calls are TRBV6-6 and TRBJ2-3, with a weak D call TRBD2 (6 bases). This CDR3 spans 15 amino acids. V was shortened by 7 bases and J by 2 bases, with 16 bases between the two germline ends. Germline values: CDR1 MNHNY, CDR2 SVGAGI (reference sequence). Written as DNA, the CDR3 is TGTGCCAGCACCTGGGGGGAAGGGCCCACAGATACGCAGTATTTT. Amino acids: CASTWGEGPTDTQYF.

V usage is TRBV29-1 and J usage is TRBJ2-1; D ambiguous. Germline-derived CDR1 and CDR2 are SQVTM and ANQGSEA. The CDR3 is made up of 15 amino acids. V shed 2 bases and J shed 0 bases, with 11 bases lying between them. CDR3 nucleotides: TGCAGCGTTGAACGGTTATCAAGCTCCTACAATGAGCAGTTCTTC. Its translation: CSVERLSSSYNEQFF.

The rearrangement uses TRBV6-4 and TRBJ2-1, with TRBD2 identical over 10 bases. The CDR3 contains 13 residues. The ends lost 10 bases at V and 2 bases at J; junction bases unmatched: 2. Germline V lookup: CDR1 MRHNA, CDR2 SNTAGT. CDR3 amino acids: CATLAGAYNEQFF. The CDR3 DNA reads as TGTGCCACCCTAGCGGGGGCCTACAATGAGCAGTTCTTC.

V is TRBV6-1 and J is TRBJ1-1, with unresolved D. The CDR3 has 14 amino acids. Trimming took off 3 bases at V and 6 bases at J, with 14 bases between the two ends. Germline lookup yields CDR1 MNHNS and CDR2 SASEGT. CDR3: CASSDPAPRAEAFF. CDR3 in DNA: TGTGCCAGCAGTGACCCTGCACCTCGGGCTGAAGCTTTCTTT.

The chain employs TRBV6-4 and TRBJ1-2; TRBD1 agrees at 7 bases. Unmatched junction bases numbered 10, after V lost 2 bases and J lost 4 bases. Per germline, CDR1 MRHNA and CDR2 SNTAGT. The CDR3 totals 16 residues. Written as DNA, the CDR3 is TGTGCCAGCAGTGACCGACCTAGGACAGGCTTCTATGGCTACACCTTC. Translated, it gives CASSDRPRTGFYGYTF.

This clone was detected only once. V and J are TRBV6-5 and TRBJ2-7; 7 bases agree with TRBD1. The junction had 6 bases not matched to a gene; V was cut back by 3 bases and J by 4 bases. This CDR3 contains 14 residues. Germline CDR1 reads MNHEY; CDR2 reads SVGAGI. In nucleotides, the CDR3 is TGTGCCAGCAGTTATTCCCGGACAGGTTACGAGCAGTACTTC. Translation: CASSYSRTGYEQYF.

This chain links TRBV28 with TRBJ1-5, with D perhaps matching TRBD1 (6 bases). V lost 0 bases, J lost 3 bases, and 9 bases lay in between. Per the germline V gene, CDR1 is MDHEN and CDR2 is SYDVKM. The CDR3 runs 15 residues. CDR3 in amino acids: CASSLWDSPNQPQHF. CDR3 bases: TGTGCCAGCAGTTTATGGGACAGTCCCAATCAGCCCCAGCATTTT.

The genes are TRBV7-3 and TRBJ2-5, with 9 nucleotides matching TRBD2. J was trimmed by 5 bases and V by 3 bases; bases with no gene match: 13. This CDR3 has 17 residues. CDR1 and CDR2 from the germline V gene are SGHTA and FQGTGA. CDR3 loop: CASSLTSGLLFEETQYF. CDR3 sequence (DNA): TGTGCCAGCAGCTTGACTAGCGGCCTTTTGTTCGAGGAGACCCAGTACTTC. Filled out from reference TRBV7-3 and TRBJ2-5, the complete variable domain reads GAGVSQTPSNKVTEKGKYVELRCDPISGHTALYWYRQSLGQGPEFLIYFQGTGAADDSGLPNDRFFAVRPEGSVSTLKIQRTERGDSAVYLCASSLTSGLLFEETQYFGPGTRLLVL.

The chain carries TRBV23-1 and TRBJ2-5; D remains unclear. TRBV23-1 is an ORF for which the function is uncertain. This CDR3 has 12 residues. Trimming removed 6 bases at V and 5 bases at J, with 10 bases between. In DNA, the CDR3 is TGCGCCAGCAGCCCACGCGGTGAGACCCAGTACTTC. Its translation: CASSPRGETQYF.

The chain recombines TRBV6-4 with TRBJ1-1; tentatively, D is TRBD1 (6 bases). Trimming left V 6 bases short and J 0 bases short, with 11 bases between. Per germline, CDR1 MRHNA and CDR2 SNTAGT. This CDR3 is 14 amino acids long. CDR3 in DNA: TGTGCCAGCAGGGATACAGGGATGAACACTGAAGCTTTCTTT. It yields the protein CASRDTGMNTEAFF.

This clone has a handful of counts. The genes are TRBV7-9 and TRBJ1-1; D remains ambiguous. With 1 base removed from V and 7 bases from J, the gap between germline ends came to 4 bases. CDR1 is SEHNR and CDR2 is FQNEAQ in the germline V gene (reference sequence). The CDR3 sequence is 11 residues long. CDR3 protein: CASSLDREAFF. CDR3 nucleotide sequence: TGTGCCAGCAGCTTAGATCGTGAAGCTTTCTTT.

CDR3 in amino acids: CASSPIYREPTGNTIYF. As DNA, the CDR3 is TGTGCCAGCTCACCGATTTACAGGGAACCAACTGGAAACACCATATATTTT. This chain connects TRBV18 to TRBJ1-3, with D possibly TRBD1 on 6 matching bases. Looked up from germline, CDR1 is KGHSH and CDR2 is LQKENI. The CDR3 extends over 17 amino acids. V was cut by 3 bases and J by 2 bases, with 17 bases left in between.

CDR3 protein: CASSQEARGGETQYF. The DNA for the CDR3 is TGCGCCAGCAGCCAAGAAGCGCGGGGGGGGGAGACCCAGTACTTC. The rearrangement uses TRBV4-1 and TRBJ2-5; TRBD2 matches at 9 bases. Trimming cost V 0 bases and J 5 bases; bases outside gene matches: 4. CDR1 MGHRA and CDR2 YSYEKL come from the germline V gene. The CDR3 spans 15 residues.

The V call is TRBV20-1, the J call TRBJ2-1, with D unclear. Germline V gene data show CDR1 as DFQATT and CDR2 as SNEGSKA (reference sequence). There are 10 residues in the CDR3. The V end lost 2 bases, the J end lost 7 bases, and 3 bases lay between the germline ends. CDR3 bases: TGCAGTGCTAGACCAAATGAGCAGTTCTTC. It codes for CSARPNEQFF.

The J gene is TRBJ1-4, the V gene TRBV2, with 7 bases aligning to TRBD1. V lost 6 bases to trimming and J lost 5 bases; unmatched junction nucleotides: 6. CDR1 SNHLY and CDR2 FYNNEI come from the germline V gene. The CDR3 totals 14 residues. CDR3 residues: CASRKEGANEKLFF. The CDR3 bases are TGTGCCAGCAGGAAAGAGGGGGCGAATGAAAAACTGTTTTTT. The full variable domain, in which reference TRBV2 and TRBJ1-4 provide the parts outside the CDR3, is EPEVTQTPSHQVTQMGQEVILRCVPISNHLYFYWYRQILGQKVEFLVSFYNNEISEKSEIFDDQFSVERPDGSNFTLKIRSTKLEDSAMYFCASRKEGANEKLFFGSGTQLSVL.

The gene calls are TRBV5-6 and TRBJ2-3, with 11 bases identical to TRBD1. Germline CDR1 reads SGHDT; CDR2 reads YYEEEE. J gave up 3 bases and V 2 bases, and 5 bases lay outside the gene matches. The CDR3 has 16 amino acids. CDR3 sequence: CASSFGGQGGTDTQYF. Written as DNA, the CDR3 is TGTGCCAGCAGCTTTGGGGGACAGGGGGGGACAGATACGCAGTATTTT. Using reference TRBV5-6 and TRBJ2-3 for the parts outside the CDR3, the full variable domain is DAGVTQSPTHLIKTRGQQVTLRCSPKSGHDTVSWYQQALGQGPQFIFQYYEEEERQRGNFPDRFSGHQFPNYSSELNVNALLLGDSALYLCASSFGGQGGTDTQYFGPGTRLTVL.

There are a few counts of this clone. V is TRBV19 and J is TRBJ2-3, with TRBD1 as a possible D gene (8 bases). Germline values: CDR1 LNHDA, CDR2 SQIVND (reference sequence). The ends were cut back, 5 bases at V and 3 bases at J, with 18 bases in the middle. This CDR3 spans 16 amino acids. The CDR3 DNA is TGTGCCAGTAGTGAGTACGGACAGGGAGGGACAGATACGCAGTATTTT. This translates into CASSEYGQGGTDTQYF.

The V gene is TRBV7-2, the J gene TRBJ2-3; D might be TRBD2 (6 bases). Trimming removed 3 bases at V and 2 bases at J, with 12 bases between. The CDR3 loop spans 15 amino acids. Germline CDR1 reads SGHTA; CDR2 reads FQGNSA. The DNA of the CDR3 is TGTGCCAGCAGCTTTGGTGCGGGGTTCACAGATACGCAGTATTTT. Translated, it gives CASSFGAGFTDTQYF.

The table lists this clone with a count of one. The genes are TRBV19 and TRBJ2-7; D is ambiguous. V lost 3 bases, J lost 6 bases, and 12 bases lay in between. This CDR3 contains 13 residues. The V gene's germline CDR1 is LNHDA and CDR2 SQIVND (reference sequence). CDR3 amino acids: CASSISMSVEQYF. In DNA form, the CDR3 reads TGTGCCAGTAGTATCTCAATGAGCGTCGAGCAGTACTTC.

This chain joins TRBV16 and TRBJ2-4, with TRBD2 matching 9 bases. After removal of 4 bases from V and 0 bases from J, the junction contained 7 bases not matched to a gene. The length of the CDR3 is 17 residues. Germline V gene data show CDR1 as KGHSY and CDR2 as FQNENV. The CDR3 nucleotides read TGTGCCAGCAGCCTCCCGACTAGCGGAGGAGCCAAAAACATTCAGTACTTC. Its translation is CASSLPTSGGAKNIQYF. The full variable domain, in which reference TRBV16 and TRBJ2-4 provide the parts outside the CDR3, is GEEVAQTPKHLVRGEGQKAKLYCAPIKGHSYVFWYQQVLKNEFKFLISFQNENVFDETGMPKERFSAKCLPNSPCSLEIQATKLEDSAVYFCASSLPTSGGAKNIQYFGAGTRLSVL.